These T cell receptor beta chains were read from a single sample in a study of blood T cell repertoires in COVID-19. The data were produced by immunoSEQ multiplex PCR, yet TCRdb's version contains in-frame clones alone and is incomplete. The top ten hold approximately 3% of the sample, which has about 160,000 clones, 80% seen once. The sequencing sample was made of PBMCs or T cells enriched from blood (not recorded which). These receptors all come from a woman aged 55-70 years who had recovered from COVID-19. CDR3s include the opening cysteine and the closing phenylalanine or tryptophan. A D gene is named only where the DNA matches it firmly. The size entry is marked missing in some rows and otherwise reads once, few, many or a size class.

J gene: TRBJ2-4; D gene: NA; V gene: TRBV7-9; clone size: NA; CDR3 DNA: TGTGCCACCTCAAGGTTGTCGGGGGCCAAAAACATTCAGTACTTC; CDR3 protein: CATSRLSGAKNIQYF
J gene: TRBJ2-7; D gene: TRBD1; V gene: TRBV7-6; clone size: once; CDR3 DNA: TGTGCCAGCAGCTCGACAGGGGTCGAGCAGTACTTC; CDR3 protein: CASSSTGVEQYF
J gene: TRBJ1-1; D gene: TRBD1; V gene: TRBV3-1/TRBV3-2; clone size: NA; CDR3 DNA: TGTGCCAGCAGGGCTTACAGGGGGCTCGACACTGAAGCTTTCTTT; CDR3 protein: CASRAYRGLDTEAFF
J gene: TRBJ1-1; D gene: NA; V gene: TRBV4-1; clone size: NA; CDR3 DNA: TGCGCCAGCAGCCAAATGGGGGGGTTTACTGAAGCTTTCTTT; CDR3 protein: CASSQMGGFTEAFF
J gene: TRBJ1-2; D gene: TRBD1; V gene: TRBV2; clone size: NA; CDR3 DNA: TGTGCCAGCAGCCCGGGACAGGGCCCCTATGGCTACACCTTC; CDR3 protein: CASSPGQGPYGYTF
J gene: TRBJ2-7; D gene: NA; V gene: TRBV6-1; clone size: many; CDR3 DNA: TGTGCCAGCAGTGAACTGCTGAGCCGCTACGAGCAGTACTTC; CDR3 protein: CASSELLSRYEQYF
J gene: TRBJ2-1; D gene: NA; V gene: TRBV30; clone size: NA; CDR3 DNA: TGTGCCTGGAGTAATAAGGGGGGGCGTTCCAATGAGCAGTTCTTC; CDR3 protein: CAWSNKGGRSNEQFF
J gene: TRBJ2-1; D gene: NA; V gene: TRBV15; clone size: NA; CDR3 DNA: TGTGCCACCAGCAGAGCAGGGCTGTGGAACAATGAGCAGTTCTTC; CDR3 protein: CATSRAGLWNNEQFF
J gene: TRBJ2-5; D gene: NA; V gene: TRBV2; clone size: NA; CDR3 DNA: TGTGCCAGCAGTGACCGGGGACAAGAGACCCAGTACTTC; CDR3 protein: CASSDRGQETQYF
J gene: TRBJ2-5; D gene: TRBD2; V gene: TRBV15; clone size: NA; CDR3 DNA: TGTGCCACCAGCGGGACTAGCGGGGCGGGAGAGACCCAGTACTTC; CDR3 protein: CATSGTSGAGETQYF
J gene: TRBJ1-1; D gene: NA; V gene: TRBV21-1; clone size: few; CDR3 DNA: TGTGCCAGCAGCAACGGGTCCACTGAAGCTTTCTTT; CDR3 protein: CASSNGSTEAFF
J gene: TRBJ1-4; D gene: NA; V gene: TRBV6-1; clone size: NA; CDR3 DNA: TGTGCCAGCAGTGAACAGGGAATAGATGAAAAACTGTTTTTT; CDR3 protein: CASSEQGIDEKLFF
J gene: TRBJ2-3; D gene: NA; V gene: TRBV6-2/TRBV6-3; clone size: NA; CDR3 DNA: TGTGCCAGCAGTTACCGAGGGGACACCACAGATACGCAGTATTTT; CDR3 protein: CASSYRGDTTDTQYF
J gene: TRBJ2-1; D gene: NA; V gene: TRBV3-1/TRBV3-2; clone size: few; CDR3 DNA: TGTGCCAGCAGCCCCACATCCTACAATGAGCAGTTCTTC; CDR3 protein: CASSPTSYNEQFF
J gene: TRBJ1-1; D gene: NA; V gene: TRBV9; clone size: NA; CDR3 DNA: TGTGCCAGTTCGCAGGGTGACGTTGAAGCTTTCTTT; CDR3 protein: CASSQGDVEAFF
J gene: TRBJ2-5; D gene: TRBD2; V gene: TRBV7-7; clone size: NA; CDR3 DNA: TGTGCCAGCAGCTTACAGGGCGGGGGGTCTCCGGCAGAGACCCAGTACTTC; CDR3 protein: CASSLQGGGSPAETQYF
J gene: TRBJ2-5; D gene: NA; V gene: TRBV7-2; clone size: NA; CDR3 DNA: TGTGCCAGCAGCTTAGAGGACAAAAGAAAGACCCAGTACTTC; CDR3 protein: CASSLEDKRKTQYF
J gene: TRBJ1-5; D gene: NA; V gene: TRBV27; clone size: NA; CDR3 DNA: TGTGCCAGCAGAGCCGACAGTAGCAATCAGCCCCAGCATTTT; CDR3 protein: CASRADSSNQPQHF
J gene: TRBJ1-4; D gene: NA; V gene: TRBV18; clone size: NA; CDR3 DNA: TGTGCCAGCTCACCACCGAAGGGGAAGGTTGGTGAAAAACTGTTTTTT; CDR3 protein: CASSPPKGKVGEKLFF
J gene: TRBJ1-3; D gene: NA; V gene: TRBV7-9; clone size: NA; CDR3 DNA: TGTGCCAGCACCCTAAGGGATCGAAGGGGCGAGGGAAACACCATATATTTT; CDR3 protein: CASTLRDRRGEGNTIYF
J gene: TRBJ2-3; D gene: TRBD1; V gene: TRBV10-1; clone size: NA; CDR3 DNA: TGCGCCAGCAGTGAGACAGGGGTAGATACGCAGTATTTT; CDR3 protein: CASSETGVDTQYF
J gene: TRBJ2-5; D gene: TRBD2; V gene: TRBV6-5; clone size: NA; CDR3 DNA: TGTGCCAGCAGTTACATGCCTAGCGGGGTGTCGGAGACCCAGTACTTC; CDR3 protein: CASSYMPSGVSETQYF
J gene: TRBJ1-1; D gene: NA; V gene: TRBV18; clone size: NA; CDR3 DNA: TGTGCCAGCTCATGGGGCCAGGGTACCACTGAAGCTTTCTTT; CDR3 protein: CASSWGQGTTEAFF
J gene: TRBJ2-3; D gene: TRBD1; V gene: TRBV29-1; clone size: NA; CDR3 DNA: TGCAGCGTGAGCTTAAGGGGGCGAGCAGATACGCAGTATTTT; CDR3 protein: CSVSLRGRADTQYF
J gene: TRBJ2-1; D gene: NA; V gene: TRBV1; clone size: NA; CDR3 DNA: TGCACCAGCAGAAGAGCCGGGGGGGGCCCTTATGAGCAGTTCTTC; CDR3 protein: CTSRRAGGGPYEQFF
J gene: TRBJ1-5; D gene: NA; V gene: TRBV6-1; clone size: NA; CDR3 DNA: TGTGCCAGCAGTGACAACGATGGAGGGCACAGCAATCAGCCCCAGCATTTT; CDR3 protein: CASSDNDGGHSNQPQHF
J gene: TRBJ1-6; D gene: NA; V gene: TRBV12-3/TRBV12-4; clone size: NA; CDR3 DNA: TGTGCCAGCAGCCCTAAGGGGTCACCCCTCCACTTT; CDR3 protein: CASSPKGSPLHF
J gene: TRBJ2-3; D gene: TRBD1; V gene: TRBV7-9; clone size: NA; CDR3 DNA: TGTGCCAGCAGCCCAGGACAGGGAGCCACAGATACGCAGTATTTT; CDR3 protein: CASSPGQGATDTQYF
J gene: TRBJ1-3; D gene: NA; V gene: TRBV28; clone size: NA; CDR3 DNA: TGTGCCAGCAGTTTAAGCTTCTCTGGAAACACCATATATTTT; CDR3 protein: CASSLSFSGNTIYF
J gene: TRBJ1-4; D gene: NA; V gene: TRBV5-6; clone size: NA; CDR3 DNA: TGTGCCAGCAGCTCGCAGGGGTTGGCCGAGGAAGGTGAAAAACTGTTTTTT; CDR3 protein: CASSSQGLAEEGEKLFF
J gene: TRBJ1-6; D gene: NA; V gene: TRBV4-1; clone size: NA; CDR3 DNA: TGCGCCAGCAGCCAAGGTCAAGGGCAGGGGACTAATTCACCCCTCCACTTT; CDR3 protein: CASSQGQGQGTNSPLHF
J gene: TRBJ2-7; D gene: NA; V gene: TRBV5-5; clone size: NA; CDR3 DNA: TGTGCCAGCAGCTTGGACCGTACCAGGGTGGCCTACGAGCAGTACTTC; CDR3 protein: CASSLDRTRVAYEQYF
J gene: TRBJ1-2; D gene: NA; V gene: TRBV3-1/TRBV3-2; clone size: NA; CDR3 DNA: TGTGCCAGCAGCCAAGGGGGGCTCGGTGGCTACACCTTC; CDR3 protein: CASSQGGLGGYTF
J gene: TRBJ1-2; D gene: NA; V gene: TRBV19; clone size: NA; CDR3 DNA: TGTGCCAGTAGTTCCAGCGGGGCTGGCTACACCTTC; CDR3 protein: CASSSSGAGYTF
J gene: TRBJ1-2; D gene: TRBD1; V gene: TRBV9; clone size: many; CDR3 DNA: TGTGCCAGCAGCGTAGAAACAGGGGACTATGGCTACACCTTC; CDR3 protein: CASSVETGDYGYTF
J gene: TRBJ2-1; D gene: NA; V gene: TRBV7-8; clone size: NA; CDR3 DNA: TGTGCCAGCAGCCGGCAGAAATCGTCGTCCTACAATGAGCAGTTCTTC; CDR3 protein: CASSRQKSSSYNEQFF
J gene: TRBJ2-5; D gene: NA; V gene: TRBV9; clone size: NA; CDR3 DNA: TGTGCCAGCAGCCTAGGGCGGGGCTTAGGACAAGAGACCCAGTACTTC; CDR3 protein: CASSLGRGLGQETQYF
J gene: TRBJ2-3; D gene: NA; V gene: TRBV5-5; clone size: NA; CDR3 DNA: TGTGCCAGCAGCTTGGAATGGAGCGTGACAGATACGCAGTATTTT; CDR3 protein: CASSLEWSVTDTQYF
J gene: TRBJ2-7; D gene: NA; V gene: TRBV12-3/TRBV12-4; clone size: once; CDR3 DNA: TGTGCCAGCGGAGGAGATGTCTACGAGCAGTACTTC; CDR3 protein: CASGGDVYEQYF
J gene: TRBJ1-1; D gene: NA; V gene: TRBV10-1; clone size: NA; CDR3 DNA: TGCGCCAGCAGTGATAATAGGGAGTTGAACACTGAAGCTTTCTTT; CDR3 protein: CASSDNRELNTEAFF
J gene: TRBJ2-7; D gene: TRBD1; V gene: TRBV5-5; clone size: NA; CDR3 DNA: TGTGCCAGCAGGGTTCGACAGGGGAACTACGAGCAGTACTTC; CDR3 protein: CASRVRQGNYEQYF
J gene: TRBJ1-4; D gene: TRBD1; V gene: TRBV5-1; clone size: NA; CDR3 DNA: TGCGCCAGCAGCACCGGACAGGGGGCAACTAATGAAAAACTGTTTTTT; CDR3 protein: CASSTGQGATNEKLFF
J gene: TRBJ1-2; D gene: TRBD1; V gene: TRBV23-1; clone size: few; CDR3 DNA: TGCGCCAGCAGTCAATCAGTTGGAGAGACAGGGGGTCTGAATGGCTACACCTTC; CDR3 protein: CASSQSVGETGGLNGYTF
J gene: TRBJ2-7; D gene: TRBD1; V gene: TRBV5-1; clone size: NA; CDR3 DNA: TGCGCCAGCAGCTCAGGGGGTTCGAGCTCCTACGAGCAGTACTTC; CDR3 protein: CASSSGGSSSYEQYF
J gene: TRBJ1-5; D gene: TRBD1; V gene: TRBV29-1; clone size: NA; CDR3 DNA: TGCAGCGCCCGGGGACAGGGAGTGGGTCAGCCCCAGCATTTT; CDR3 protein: CSARGQGVGQPQHF
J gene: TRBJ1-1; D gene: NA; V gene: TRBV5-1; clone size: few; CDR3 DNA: TGCGCCAGCAGCCCGTGGGCCGGGGTAACCACTGAAGCTTTCTTT; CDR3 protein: CASSPWAGVTTEAFF
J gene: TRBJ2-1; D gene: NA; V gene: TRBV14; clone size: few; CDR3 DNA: TGTGCCAGCAGCCAAGATCAATGGGCAGGGCGATCCTACAATGAGCAGTTCTTC; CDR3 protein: CASSQDQWAGRSYNEQFF
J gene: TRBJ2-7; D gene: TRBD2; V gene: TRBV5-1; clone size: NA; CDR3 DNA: TGCGCCAGCAGACCAGCGGGGGGGGTCGTTGAGTACTTC; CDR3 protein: CASRPAGGVVEYF
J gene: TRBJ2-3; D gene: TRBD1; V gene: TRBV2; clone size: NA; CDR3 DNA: TGTGCCAGCAGATACAGGGGAAGAGGTACAGATACGCAGTATTTT; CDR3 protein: CASRYRGRGTDTQYF
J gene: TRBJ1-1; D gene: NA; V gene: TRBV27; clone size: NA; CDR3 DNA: TGTGCCAGCAGAATCAGGGAAGGGAACACTGAAGCTTTCTTT; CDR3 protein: CASRIREGNTEAFF
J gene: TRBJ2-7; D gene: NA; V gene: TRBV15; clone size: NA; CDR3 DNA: TGTGCCACCAGCACAACAGGCGGCCACGAGCAGTACTTC; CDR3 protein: CATSTTGGHEQYF
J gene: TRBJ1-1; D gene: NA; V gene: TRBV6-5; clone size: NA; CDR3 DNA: TGTGCCAGCAGTTACTCGAGGGGGGGCTGGACTGAAGCTTTCTTT; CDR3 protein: CASSYSRGGWTEAFF